The 27 T cell receptor beta chains reported below all come from one sample, sequenced in a study of cytomegalovirus exposure and HLA in healthy donors. It was with 60 Vbeta and 13 Jbeta primers that the PCR ran. Assay: immunoSEQ multiplex PCR; the TCRdb copy retains only in-frame clones and omits some. The sample lists tens of thousands of clones, approximately 80% occurring once. The sequenced sample was PBMCs. The source of these receptors is a man aged 18 to 30 in good health and CMV-seropositive.

The V gene is TRBV9, the J gene TRBJ1-2; D gene ambiguous. Germline CDR1 SGDLS, CDR2 YYNGEE. V shed 3 bases and J shed 0 bases, with 9 bases lying between them. This CDR3 has 14 residues. CDR3 sequence: CASSGQTTNYGYTF. DNA for the CDR3: TGTGCCAGCAGCGGCCAGACAACTAACTATGGCTACACCTTC. Full variable domain (outside the CDR3, taken from reference TRBV9 and TRBJ1-2): DSGVTQTPKHLITATGQRVTLRCSPRSGDLSVYWYQQSLDQGLQFLIQYYNGEERAKGNILERFSAQQFPDLHSELNLSSLELGDSALYFCASSGQTTNYGYTFGSGTRLTVV.

This chain links TRBV6-1 with TRBJ2-7; perhaps TRBD2 as D (5 bases). V was pared by 0 bases and J by 5 bases, with 17 bases between. Germline V CDR1 and CDR2: MNHNS, SASEGT. The CDR3 is 16 residues long. CDR3 bases: TGTGCCAGCAGTGAAGCCCCGGGCCGGGGAAGTGACGAGCAGTACTTC. It yields the protein CASSEAPGRGSDEQYF.

This rearrangement joins TRBV2 to TRBJ2-5; maybe TRBD2 (5 bases). CDR3 size: 16 residues. CDR1 is SNHLY and CDR2 is FYNNEI in the germline V gene. V was trimmed by 7 bases and J by 2 bases, leaving 20 bases between them. CDR3 in DNA: TGTGCCAGCATTTCAGAGTGGAGGCAGCTACAAGAGACCCAGTACTTC. This sequence encodes CASISEWRQLQETQYF.

The chain links TRBV7-9 to TRBJ2-7; 7 positions agree with TRBD1. The CDR3 is 15 residues long. Germline V gives CDR1 SEHNR, CDR2 FQNEAQ (reference sequence). The V segment lost 5 bases and the J segment 2 bases; nucleotides outside the gene matches: 9. The CDR3 here is CASSPDGDRTYEQYF. CDR3 in DNA: TGTGCCAGCAGCCCGGACGGGGACAGAACCTACGAGCAGTACTTC.

This rearrangement joins TRBV15 to TRBJ1-5; D uncertain. Germline lookup yields CDR1 LNHNV and CDR2 YYDKDF (reference sequence). V was clipped by 1 base and J by 1 base, with 8 bases between them. CDR3 length: 15 amino acids. CDR3 coding DNA: TGTGCCACCAGCAGAGTGCCAGTAAGCAATCAGCCCCAGCATTTT. Protein: CATSRVPVSNQPQHF.

In its sample, this clone was seen a few times. The rearrangement joins TRBV5-1 to TRBJ1-2; unclear D gene. The CDR3 length is 16 residues. The V end was cut by 0 bases, the J end by 4 bases, with 16 bases between. Germline CDR1 reads SGHRS; CDR2 reads YFSETQ. The CDR3 loop reads CASSLGSGIEAYGYTF. Here the CDR3 DNA reads TGCGCCAGCAGCTTGGGTTCCGGGATCGAGGCCTATGGCTACACCTTC.

The chain has TRBV27 and TRBJ1-1; D might be TRBD1 (6 bases). CDR3 length equals 12 residues. CDR1 is MNHEY and CDR2 is SMNVEV in the germline V gene (reference sequence). Deletions cut 5 bases from V and 11 bases from J, with 15 bases between. The CDR3 here is CASSPLTGEAFF. The DNA for the CDR3 is TGTGCCAGCAGTCCGCTGACAGGTGAGGCTTTCTTT.

The chain joins TRBV9 to TRBJ2-2; D is perhaps TRBD2 (5 bases). Germline assignment: CDR1 SGDLS and CDR2 YYNGEE. V lost 5 bases and J 7 bases, leaving 15 bases between the germline ends. The CDR3 contains 14 residues. The CDR3: CASRASPVDGELFF. DNA for the CDR3: TGTGCCAGCAGGGCTAGCCCTGTTGACGGGGAGCTGTTTTTT.

A few counts support this clone. This rearrangement joins TRBV11-1 to TRBJ1-2, with 7 bases identical to TRBD1. The CDR3 is 13 residues long. The germline CDR1 and CDR2 sequences are SGHAT and FQDESV (reference sequence). Unmatched junction bases numbered 0, after V lost 3 bases and J lost 2 bases. CDR3 DNA: TGTGCCAGCAGCTTGGGACAGAACTATGGCTACACCTTC. Its protein is CASSLGQNYGYTF.

The chain joins TRBV6-5 to TRBJ1-1; a weak D match, TRBD1 (6 bases). Germline assignment: CDR1 MNHEY and CDR2 SVGAGI. The length of the CDR3 is 11 residues. V was pared by 8 bases and J by 12 bases, with 16 bases between. CDR3 amino acids: CASVGGRRSFF. In DNA, the CDR3 is TGTGCCAGCGTGGGGGGGCGCAGGTCTTTCTTT.

The chain's CDR3 is CASSTLFLEAQYF. The CDR3 coding sequence is TGTGCCAGCAGTACTCTGTTTCTGGAGGCCCAGTACTTC. V is TRBV27 and J is TRBJ2-5; D might be TRBD2 (5 bases). Germline CDR1 is MNHEY and CDR2 is SMNVEV (reference sequence). This CDR3 is built from 13 residues. The V end lost 5 bases, the J end lost 9 bases, and 16 bases lay between the germline ends.

This chain connects TRBV5-1 to TRBJ2-7, with D possibly being TRBD1 (6 bases). This CDR3 has 12 residues. Looked up from germline, CDR1 is SGHRS and CDR2 is YFSETQ. Between the trimmed V and J ends, which lost 7 bases and 1 base, there was a span of 9 bases. CDR3 sequence: CASGQGSYEQYF. CDR3 sequence (DNA): TGCGCCAGCGGCCAGGGGTCCTACGAGCAGTACTTC.

This rearrangement joins TRBV19 to TRBJ1-1; D possibly corresponds to TRBD1 (6 bases). The germline V gene encodes CDR1 LNHDA and CDR2 SQIVND (reference sequence). Trimming pared 4 bases from V and 2 bases from J, leaving 11 bases between. This CDR3 has 14 amino acids. The CDR3 nucleotides are TGTGCCAGTAGTACTCGGACAGCTAACACTGAAGCTTTCTTT. This translates into CASSTRTANTEAFF.

This rearrangement joins TRBV27 to TRBJ1-5; 7 bases map to TRBD1. CDR1 is MNHEY and CDR2 is SMNVEV in the germline V gene (reference sequence). Losses at the gene ends were 7 bases for V and 6 bases for J; bases not matched to a gene: 3. CDR3 length: 12 amino acids. CDR3 bases: TGTGCCAGCAAAGGGACAGCTCAGCCCCAGCATTTT. Amino acids: CASKGTAQPQHF.

This chain joins TRBV11-2 and TRBJ2-2, with 8 bases fitting TRBD1. This CDR3 contains 15 residues. Looked up from germline, CDR1 is SGHAT and CDR2 is FQNNGV. The trim removed 3 bases at V and 3 bases at J, leaving 3 bases unmatched. The CDR3 spells CASSFGTGYTGELFF. Written as DNA, the CDR3 is TGTGCCAGCAGCTTCGGGACAGGCTACACCGGGGAGCTGTTTTTT.

This sequence joins TRBV6-6 and TRBJ1-1; TRBD1 matches 9 bases. The CDR3 has 14 residues. V lost 6 bases to trimming and J lost 1 base; unmatched junction nucleotides: 3. Germline V gene data show CDR1 as MNHNY and CDR2 as SVGAGI (reference sequence). In nucleotides, the CDR3 is TGTGCCAGCAGCAGGACAGGGGCGAACACTGAAGCTTTCTTT. This sequence encodes CASSRTGANTEAFF.

The V gene is TRBV6-1, the J gene TRBJ1-1; D may be TRBD1 (6 bases). Germline CDR1 is MNHNS and CDR2 is SASEGT. This CDR3 region has 15 residues. The V end lost 2 bases, the J end lost 0 bases, and 10 bases lay between the germline ends. The chain's CDR3 is CASSERGMMNTEAFF. The CDR3, as DNA: TGTGCCAGCAGTGAAAGGGGGATGATGAACACTGAAGCTTTCTTT.

The chain joins TRBV5-1 to TRBJ2-6, with 7 nucleotides matching TRBD1. This CDR3 has 19 amino acids. The germline CDR1 and CDR2 sequences are SGHRS and YFSETQ. J gave up 1 base and V 0 bases, and 10 bases lay outside the gene matches. The CDR3 here is CASSLAGPGTASGANVLTF. The CDR3, as DNA: TGCGCCAGCAGCTTGGCCGGTCCCGGGACAGCTTCTGGGGCCAACGTCCTGACTTTC. Full variable domain (outside the CDR3, taken from reference TRBV5-1 and TRBJ2-6): KAGVTQTPRYLIKTRGQQVTLSCSPISGHRSVSWYQQTPGQGLQFLFEYFSETQRNKGNFPGRFSGRQFSNSRSEMNVSTLELGDSALYLCASSLAGPGTASGANVLTFGAGSRLTVL.

CDR3 sequence: CASSKRTSGGETQYF. DNA for the CDR3: TGTGCCAGCAGTAAAAGGACTAGCGGGGGGGAGACCCAGTACTTC. The rearrangement links TRBV6-5 to TRBJ2-5; 14 bases map to TRBD2. CDR3 size: 15 residues. The ends lost 5 bases at V and 5 bases at J; junction bases unmatched: 4. CDR1 and CDR2 from the germline V gene are MNHEY and SVGAGI.

The chain is built from TRBV30 and TRBJ1-3, with 9 bases identical to TRBD1. Germline assignment: CDR1 GTSNPN and CDR2 SVGIG (reference sequence). The ends lost 0 bases at V and 3 bases at J; junction bases unmatched: 6. CDR3 size: 16 residues. CDR3 region: CAWSVDRGVRGNTIYF. CDR3 nucleotides: TGTGCCTGGAGTGTAGACAGGGGGGTTCGTGGAAACACCATATATTTT.

The chain combines TRBV6-5 with TRBJ2-3; D perhaps matches TRBD1 (6 bases). Germline values: CDR1 MNHEY, CDR2 SVGAGI. This CDR3 has 15 residues. The V gene lost 5 bases and the J gene lost 2 bases, with 14 bases spanning the gap. The CDR3 is CASSPLDRNTDTQYF. Written as DNA, the CDR3 is TGTGCCAGCAGTCCACTCGACAGGAACACAGATACGCAGTATTTT.

The V and J genes are TRBV6-5 and TRBJ2-1; 7 bases map to TRBD2. V lost 0 bases and J lost 15; bases outside the gene matches: 8. This CDR3 has 13 residues. Germline CDR1 reads MNHEY; CDR2 reads SVGAGI. CDR3 loop: CASSYSHGEGLFF. The DNA of the CDR3 is TGTGCCAGCAGTTACTCCCATGGGGAGGGTCTGTTCTTC.

The V gene is TRBV9, the J gene TRBJ2-1; possibly TRBD2 for D (5 bases). This CDR3 has 14 amino acids. V lost 0 bases and J lost 9, with 13 bases in between. CDR1 is SGDLS, CDR2 YYNGEE, per germline. This CDR3 reads CASSVGRAAGEQFF. The CDR3 DNA follows: TGTGCCAGCAGCGTAGGGCGGGCGGCGGGTGAGCAGTTCTTC.

J is TRBJ2-7 and V is TRBV6-5, with TRBD1 as a possible D gene (6 bases). CDR3 length equals 13 residues. Trimming took 6 bases from V and 0 from J, leaving 9 bases between them. Germline V CDR1 and CDR2: MNHEY, SVGAGI. In nucleotides, the CDR3 is TGTGCCAGCAGGACAGGTAGCTCCTACGAGCAGTACTTC. Translating gives CASRTGSSYEQYF.

The sample holds a few counts of this clone. The CDR3 DNA reads as TGTGCCATCGCGACAGGGTCGGACACTGAAGCTTTCTTT. This codes for CAIATGSDTEAFF. The rearrangement joins TRBV10-3 to TRBJ1-1; 7 positions match TRBD1. The V and J ends lost 8 bases and 3 bases, in that order; junction bases with no gene match: 6. From germline, CDR1 is ENHRY and CDR2 SYGVKD. The CDR3 spans 13 residues.

This clone was seen a handful of times. The CDR3 DNA follows: TGTGCCTGGAGTGTATTCCCCGACAGGGAGTATGGCTACACCTTC. Protein: CAWSVFPDREYGYTF. The chain recombines TRBV30 with TRBJ1-2, with TRBD1 identical over 7 bases. V lost 0 bases to trimming and J lost 5 bases; unmatched junction nucleotides: 9. This CDR3 has 15 residues. Germline V gene lookup returns CDR1 GTSNPN and CDR2 SVGIG (reference sequence).

The genes are TRBV7-2 and TRBJ1-2; unclear D gene. CDR1 and CDR2 (germline): SGHTA, FQGNSA. Trimming took 4 bases from V and 8 from J, leaving 20 bases between them. The CDR3 runs 15 residues. The CDR3 DNA reads as TGTGCCAGCAGCTCTAGGGCGGGTACGGGATACGGCTACACCTTC. Its protein is CASSSRAGTGYGYTF. The full variable domain, its missing parts supplied by reference TRBV7-2 and TRBJ1-2, is GAGVSQSPSNKVTEKGKDVELRCDPISGHTALYWYRQSLGQGLEFLIYFQGNSAPDKSGLPSDRFSAERTGGSVSTLTIQRTQQEDSAVYLCASSSRAGTGYGYTFGSGTRLTVV.